This T cell receptor (beta chain) comes out of a study of blood T cell repertoires in COVID-19. In the study's own analysis: Estimation of nucleated cell counts was performed using reference gene primer amplification. Sequencing used immunoSEQ multiplex PCR; TCRdb keeps in-frame clones, though not all of them. D and trimming come from the DNA, and the V and J calls and clone size come from that table. The table has 50,000 to 70,000 clones, over 70% seen once. In germline, CDR1 is WSHSY, CDR2 SAAADI. Trimming pared 5 bases from V and 4 bases from J, leaving 24 bases between. This CDR3 comprises 17 residues.

The chain links TRBV10-2 to TRBJ2-7; D might be TRBD1 (5 bases). Sequencing used peripheral blood. The sequence was obtained from a human donor in a cohort sampled during active COVID-19. CDR3 DNA sequence: TGCGCCAGCAGTTCCCTCCCAGGCGACAGCTGGGGTTACGAGCAGTACTTC. It encodes CASSSLPGDSWGYEQYF.